The T cell receptor (beta chain) described here comes from a study of blood T cell repertoires in COVID-19. Study in general: Samples representing acute and convalescent COVID-19 were sourced from the United States, Italy and Spain. T cells, B-cell-depleted T cells, or PBMCs provided the cDNA or gDNA that served as material.

Per the authors' pipeline: The authors estimated nucleated cell counts from reference gene primer amplification. Data came from immunoSEQ multiplex PCR; TCRdb stores just in-frame clones and leaves some out. The V and J calls and clone size were taken over from that table, and D and trimming were inferred from the DNA. The sample lists more than 200,000 clones, roughly 80% occurring once. Germline V gene lookup returns CDR1 SGHDN and CDR2 FVKESK. The CDR3 loop spans 12 amino acids. Deletions cut 1 base from V and 5 bases from J, with 4 bases between. The sequencing input was peripheral blood. The source is a woman older than 75 with acute or convalescent COVID-19. The gene calls are TRBV14 and TRBJ2-3, with no clear D. Here the CDR3 reads CASSQVRDTQYF. The CDR3 DNA reads as TGTGCCAGCAGCCAAGTCCGAGATACGCAGTATTTT. The variable domain in full, with the rest retrieved from reference TRBV14 and TRBJ2-3, is EAGVTQFPSHSVIEKGQTVTLRCDPISGHDNLYWYRRVMGKEIKFLLHFVKESKQDESGMPNNRFLAERTGGTYSTLKVQPAELEDSGVYFCASSQVRDTQYFGPGTRLTVL.